This TCR beta chain was recorded in a study of vaccination and CD4 T cells after COVID-19. CD4+ T cells that had been cultured provided DNA sequenced with the Oncomine TCR Beta short-read assay. MiXCR, run by TCRdb on the PCR reads, gives a single entry per CDR3 protein. The table shows approximately 11,000 distinct CDR3 sequences, with 70% occurring only once. Trimming took off 1 base at V and 2 bases at J, with 11 bases between the two ends. Germline V lookup: CDR1 SEHNR, CDR2 FQNEAQ (reference sequence). The CDR3 covers 15 residues. In regard to this clonotype: Its target is not known.

The treatment: approximately nine-day PBMC culture with coronavirus spike peptide pools or control peptides (ViraFEST assay). Sample: CD4+ T cells from blood, cultured in vitro. The clonotype comes from a human donor who had recovered from COVID-19. The chain links TRBV7-9 to TRBJ2-5; possibly TRBD2 for D (5 bases). Here the CDR3 DNA reads TGTGCCAGCAGCTTAGGTATGGGGAGTCAAGAGACCCAGTACTTC. It encodes CASSLGMGSQETQYF.